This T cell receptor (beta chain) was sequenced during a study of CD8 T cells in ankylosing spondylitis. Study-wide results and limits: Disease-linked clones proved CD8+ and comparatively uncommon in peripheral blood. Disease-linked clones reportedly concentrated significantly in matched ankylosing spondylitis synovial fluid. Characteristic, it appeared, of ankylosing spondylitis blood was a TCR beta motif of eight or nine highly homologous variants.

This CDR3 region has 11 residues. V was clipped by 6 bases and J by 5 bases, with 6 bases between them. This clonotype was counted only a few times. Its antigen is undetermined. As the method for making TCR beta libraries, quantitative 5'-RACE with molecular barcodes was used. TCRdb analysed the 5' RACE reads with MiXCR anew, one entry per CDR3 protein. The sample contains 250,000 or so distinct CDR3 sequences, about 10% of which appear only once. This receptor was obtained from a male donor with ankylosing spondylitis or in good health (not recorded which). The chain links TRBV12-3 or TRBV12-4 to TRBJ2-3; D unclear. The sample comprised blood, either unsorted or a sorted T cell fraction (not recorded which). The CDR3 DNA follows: TGTGCCAGCAGAAATTTAGATACGCAGTATTTT. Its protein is CASRNLDTQYF.